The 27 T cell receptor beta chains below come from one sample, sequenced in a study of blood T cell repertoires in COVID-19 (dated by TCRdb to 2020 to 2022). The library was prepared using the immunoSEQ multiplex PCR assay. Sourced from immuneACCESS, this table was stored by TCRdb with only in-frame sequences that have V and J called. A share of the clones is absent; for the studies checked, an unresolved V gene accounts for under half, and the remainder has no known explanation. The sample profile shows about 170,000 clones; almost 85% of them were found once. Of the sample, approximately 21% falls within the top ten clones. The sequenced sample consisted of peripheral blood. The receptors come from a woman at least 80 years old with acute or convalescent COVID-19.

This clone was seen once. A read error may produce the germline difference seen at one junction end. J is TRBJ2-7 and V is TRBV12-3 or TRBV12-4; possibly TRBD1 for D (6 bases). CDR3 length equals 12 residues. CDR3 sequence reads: CASSLIRQAIFF. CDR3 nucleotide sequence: TGTGCCAGCAGTTTAATCCGACAGGCGATCTTCTTC.

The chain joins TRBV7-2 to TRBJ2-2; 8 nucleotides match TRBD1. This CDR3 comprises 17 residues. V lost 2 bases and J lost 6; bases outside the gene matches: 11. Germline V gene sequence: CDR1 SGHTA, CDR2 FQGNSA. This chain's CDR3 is CASSLLAAGGAAGELFF. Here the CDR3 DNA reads TGTGCCAGCAGCTTATTGGCGGCAGGGGGCGCCGCCGGGGAGCTGTTTTTT.

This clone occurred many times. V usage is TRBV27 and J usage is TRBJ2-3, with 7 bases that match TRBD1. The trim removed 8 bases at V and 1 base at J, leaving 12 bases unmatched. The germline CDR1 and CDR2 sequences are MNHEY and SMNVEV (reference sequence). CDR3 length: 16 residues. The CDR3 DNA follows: TGTGCCAGCCCCCCTCCGGGACAGCCAGGCACAGATACGCAGTATTTT. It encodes CASPPPGQPGTDTQYF.

CDR3 DNA sequence: TGCGCCAGCAGCCAAGAGAGAGGACAGATCTACACCTTC. As protein: CASSQERGQIYTF. V usage is TRBV4-3 and J usage is TRBJ1-2; D is perhaps TRBD1 (6 bases). The germline gives CDR1 LGHNA, CDR2 YSLEER. With 0 bases removed from V and 10 bases from J, the gap between germline ends came to 12 bases. This CDR3 region has 13 residues.

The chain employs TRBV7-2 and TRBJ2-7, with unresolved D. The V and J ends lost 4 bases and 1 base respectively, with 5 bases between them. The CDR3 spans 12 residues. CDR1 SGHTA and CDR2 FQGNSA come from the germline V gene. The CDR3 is CASSSPSYEQYF. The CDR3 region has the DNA TGTGCCAGCAGCTCCCCTTCCTACGAGCAGTACTTC. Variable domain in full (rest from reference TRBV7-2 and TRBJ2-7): GAGVSQSPSNKVTEKGKDVELRCDPISGHTALYWYRQSLGQGLEFLIYFQGNSAPDKSGLPSDRFSAERTGGSVSTLTIQRTQQEDSAVYLCASSSPSYEQYFGPGTRLTVT.

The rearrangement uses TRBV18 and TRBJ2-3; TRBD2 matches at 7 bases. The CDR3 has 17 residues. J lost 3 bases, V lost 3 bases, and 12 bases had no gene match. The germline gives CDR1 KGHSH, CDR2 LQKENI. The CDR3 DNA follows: TGTGCCAGCTCACCGTTGGCTCTAGCGGAGCATACAGATACGCAGTATTTT. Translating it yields CASSPLALAEHTDTQYF.

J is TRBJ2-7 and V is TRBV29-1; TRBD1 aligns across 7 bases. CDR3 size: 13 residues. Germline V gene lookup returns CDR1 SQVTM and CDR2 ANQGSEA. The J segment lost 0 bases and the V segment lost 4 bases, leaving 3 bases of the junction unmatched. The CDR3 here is CSVGDRSSYEQYF. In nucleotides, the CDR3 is TGCAGCGTTGGGGACAGAAGCTCCTACGAGCAGTACTTC.

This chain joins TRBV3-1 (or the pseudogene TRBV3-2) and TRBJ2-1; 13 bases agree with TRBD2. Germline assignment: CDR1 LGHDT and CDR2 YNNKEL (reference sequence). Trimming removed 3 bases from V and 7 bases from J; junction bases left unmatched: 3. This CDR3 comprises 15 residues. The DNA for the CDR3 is TGTGCCAGCAGCCAGGGGACTAGCGGGGCGAATGAGCAGTTCTTC. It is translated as CASSQGTSGANEQFF.

The CDR3 protein is CASSLGGSGEAFF. In DNA form, the CDR3 reads TGTGCCAGCAGCTTAGGGGGCTCTGGTGAAGCTTTCTTT. V gene TRBV7-8 combines with J gene TRBJ1-1; TRBD1 might be the D (5 bases). The CDR3 runs 13 residues. With 1 base removed from V and 7 bases from J, the gap between germline ends came to 10 bases. CDR1 and CDR2 (germline): SGHVS, FQNEAQ.

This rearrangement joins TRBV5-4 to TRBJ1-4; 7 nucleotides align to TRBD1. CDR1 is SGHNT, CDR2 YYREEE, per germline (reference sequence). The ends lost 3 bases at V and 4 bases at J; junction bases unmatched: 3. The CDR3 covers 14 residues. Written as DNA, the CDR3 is TGTGCCAGCAGCTCCGGGACAGTTAATGAAAAACTGTTTTTT. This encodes CASSSGTVNEKLFF.

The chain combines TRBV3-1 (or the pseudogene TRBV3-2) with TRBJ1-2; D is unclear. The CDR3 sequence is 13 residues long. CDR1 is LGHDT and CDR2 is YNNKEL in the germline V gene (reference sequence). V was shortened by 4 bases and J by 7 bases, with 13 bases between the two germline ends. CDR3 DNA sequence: TGTGCCAGCAGCCCCCCGGGGTTGGCTGGCTACACCTTC. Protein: CASSPPGLAGYTF.

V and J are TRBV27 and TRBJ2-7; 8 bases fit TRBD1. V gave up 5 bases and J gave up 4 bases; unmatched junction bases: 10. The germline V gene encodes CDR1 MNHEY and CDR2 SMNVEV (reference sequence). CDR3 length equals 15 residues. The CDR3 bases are TGTGCCAGCAGTCCCCTGGACAGGGTAATATACGAGCAGTACTTC. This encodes CASSPLDRVIYEQYF.

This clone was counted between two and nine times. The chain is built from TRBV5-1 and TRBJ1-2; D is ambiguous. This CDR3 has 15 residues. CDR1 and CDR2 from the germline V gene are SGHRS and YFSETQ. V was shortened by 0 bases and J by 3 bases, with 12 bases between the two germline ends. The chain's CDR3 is CASSLVPGLHYGYTF. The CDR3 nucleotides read TGCGCCAGCAGCTTGGTGCCAGGCCTCCACTATGGCTACACCTTC.

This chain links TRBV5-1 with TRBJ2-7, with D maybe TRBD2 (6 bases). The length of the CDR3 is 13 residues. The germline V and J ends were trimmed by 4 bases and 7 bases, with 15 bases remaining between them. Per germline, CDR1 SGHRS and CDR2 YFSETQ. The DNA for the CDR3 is TGCGCCAGCAGCCCGCCGGGGGTCCGGGAGCAGTACTTC. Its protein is CASSPPGVREQYF.

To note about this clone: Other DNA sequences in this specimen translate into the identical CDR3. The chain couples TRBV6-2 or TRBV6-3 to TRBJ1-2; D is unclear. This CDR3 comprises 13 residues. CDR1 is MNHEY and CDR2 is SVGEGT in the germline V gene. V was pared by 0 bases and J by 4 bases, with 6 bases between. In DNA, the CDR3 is TGTGCCAGCAGTTACTCGAGGGTCTATGGCTACACCTTC. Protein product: CASSYSRVYGYTF.

CDR3 coding DNA: TGTGCCAGTAGTATAGTTACAGGGGGTGAGCAGTACTTC. It codes for CASSIVTGGEQYF. The gene calls are TRBV19 and TRBJ2-7; 8 bases map to TRBD1. The trim removed 1 base at V and 7 bases at J, leaving 3 bases unmatched. The CDR3 covers 13 residues. Germline CDR1 is LNHDA and CDR2 is SQIVND (reference sequence).

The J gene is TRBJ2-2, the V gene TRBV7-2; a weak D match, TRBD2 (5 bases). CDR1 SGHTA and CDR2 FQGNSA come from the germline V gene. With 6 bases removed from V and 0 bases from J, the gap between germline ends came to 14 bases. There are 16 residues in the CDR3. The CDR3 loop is CASRTRSGTNTGELFF. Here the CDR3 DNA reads TGTGCCAGCAGGACGAGAAGCGGAACGAACACCGGGGAGCTGTTTTTT.

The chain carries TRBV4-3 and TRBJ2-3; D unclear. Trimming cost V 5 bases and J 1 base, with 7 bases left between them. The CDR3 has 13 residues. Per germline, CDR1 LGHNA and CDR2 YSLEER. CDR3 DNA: TGCGCCAGCAGCTCACGGGGCACAGATACGCAGTATTTT. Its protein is CASSSRGTDTQYF.

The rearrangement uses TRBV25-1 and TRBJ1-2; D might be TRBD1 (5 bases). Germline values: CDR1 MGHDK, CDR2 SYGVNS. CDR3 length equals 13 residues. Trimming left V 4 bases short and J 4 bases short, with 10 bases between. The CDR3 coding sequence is TGTGCCAGCAGTGTCACAGGTGCCTATGGCTACACCTTC. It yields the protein CASSVTGAYGYTF.

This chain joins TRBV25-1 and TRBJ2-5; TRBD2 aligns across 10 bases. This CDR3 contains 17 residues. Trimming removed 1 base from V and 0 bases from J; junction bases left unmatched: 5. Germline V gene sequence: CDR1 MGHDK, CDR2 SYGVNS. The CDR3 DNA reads TGTGCCAGCAGTGAATCTAGCGGGAGAATGGACCAAGAGACCCAGTACTTC. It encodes CASSESSGRMDQETQYF.

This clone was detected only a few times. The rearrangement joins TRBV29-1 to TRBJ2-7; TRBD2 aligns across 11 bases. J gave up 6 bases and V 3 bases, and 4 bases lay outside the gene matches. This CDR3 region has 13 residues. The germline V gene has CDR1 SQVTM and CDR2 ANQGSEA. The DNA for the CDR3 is TGCAGCGTTGACGGGCTAGCGGGAGGCGAGCAGTACTTC. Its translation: CSVDGLAGGEQYF.

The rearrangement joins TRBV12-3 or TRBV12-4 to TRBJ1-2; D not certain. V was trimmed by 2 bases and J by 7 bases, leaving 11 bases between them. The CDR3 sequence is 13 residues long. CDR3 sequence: CASSLWRESGYTF. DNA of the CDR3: TGTGCCAGCAGTTTATGGAGGGAATCTGGCTACACCTTC.

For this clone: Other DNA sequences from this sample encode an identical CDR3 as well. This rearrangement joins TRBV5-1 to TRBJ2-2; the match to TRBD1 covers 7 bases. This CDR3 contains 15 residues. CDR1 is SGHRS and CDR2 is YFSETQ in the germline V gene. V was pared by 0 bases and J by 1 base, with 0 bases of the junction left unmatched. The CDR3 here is CASSLGTGNTGELFF. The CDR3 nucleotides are TGCGCCAGCAGCTTGGGGACAGGGAACACCGGGGAGCTGTTTTTT.

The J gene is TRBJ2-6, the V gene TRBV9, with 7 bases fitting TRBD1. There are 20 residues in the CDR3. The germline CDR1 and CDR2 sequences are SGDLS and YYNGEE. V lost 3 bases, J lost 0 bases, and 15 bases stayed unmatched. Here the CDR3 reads CASSGAGTVGDFSGANVLTF. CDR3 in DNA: TGTGCCAGCAGCGGCGCCGGGACAGTGGGGGATTTCTCTGGGGCCAACGTCCTGACTTTC.

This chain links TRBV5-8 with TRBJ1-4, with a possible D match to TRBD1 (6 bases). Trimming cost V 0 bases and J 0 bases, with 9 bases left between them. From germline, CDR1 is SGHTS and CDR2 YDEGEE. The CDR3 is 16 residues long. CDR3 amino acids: CASSLVGAATNEKLFF. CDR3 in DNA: TGTGCCAGCAGCTTGGTGGGGGCCGCAACTAATGAAAAACTGTTTTTT.

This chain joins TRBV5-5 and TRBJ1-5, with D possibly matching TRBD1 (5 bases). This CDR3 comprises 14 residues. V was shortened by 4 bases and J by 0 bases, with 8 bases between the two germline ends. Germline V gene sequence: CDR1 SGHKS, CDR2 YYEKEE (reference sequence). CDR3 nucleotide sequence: TGTGCCAGCAGCATGACAGATAGCAATCAGCCCCAGCATTTT. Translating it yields CASSMTDSNQPQHF.

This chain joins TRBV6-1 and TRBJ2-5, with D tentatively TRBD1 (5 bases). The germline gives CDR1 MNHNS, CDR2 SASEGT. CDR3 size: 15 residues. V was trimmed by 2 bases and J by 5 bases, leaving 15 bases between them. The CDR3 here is CASSERTVKGETQYF. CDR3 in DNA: TGTGCCAGCAGTGAAAGGACCGTTAAGGGGGAGACCCAGTACTTC.